The next 17 T cell receptor beta chains were all read from a single sample in a study of CD8 T cells in ankylosing spondylitis. Study-level findings and limits: A motif of 8 or 9 highly homologous TCR beta variants was seen as apparently characteristic of ankylosing spondylitis blood.

Via MiXCR, TCRdb re-called the 5' RACE reads, giving one row per CDR3 protein. The sample has fewer than 650,000 distinct CDR3 sequences, approximately 11% seen once. These receptors lack a known antigen. The sample comprised blood, either unsorted or a sorted T cell fraction (not recorded which). These receptors came from a male donor with ankylosing spondylitis.

The rearrangement joins TRBV11-3 to TRBJ1-1, with a tentative D call TRBD1 (5 bases). V lost 2 bases and J 4 bases, leaving 14 bases between the germline ends. The CDR3 has 15 residues. Germline V gene lookup returns CDR1 SGHNT and CDR2 YENEEA. The CDR3 region is CASSLKGTGPTEAFF. CDR3 sequence (DNA): TGTGCCAGCAGCTTAAAAGGCACGGGGCCCACTGAAGCTTTCTTT.

This clonotype occurred a few times. The V call is TRBV5-1, the J call TRBJ1-1; a weak D match, TRBD1 (5 bases). Germline V CDR1 and CDR2: SGHRS, YFSETQ. This CDR3 comprises 14 residues. V was clipped by 2 bases and J by 3 bases, with 11 bases between them. Here the CDR3 reads CASSFSVGDTEAFF. The CDR3 DNA is TGCGCCAGCAGCTTTTCGGTGGGGGACACTGAAGCTTTCTTT.

In this sample, this clonotype turned up a few times. The chain has TRBV19 and TRBJ2-1; 10 positions match TRBD2. The ends lost 4 bases at V and 4 bases at J; junction bases unmatched: 1. This CDR3 comprises 14 residues. Germline assignment: CDR1 LNHDA and CDR2 SQIVND (reference sequence). In nucleotides, the CDR3 is TGTGCCAGTAGTACGGGACTAGCGTACAATGAGCAGTTCTTC. It encodes CASSTGLAYNEQFF.

The chain joins TRBV3-1 to TRBJ1-1, with no clear D. Trimming shortened V by 1 base and J by 4 bases, and 10 bases separated the two germline ends. CDR1 and CDR2 from the germline V gene are LGHDT and YNNKEL (reference sequence). The CDR3 runs 14 residues. The CDR3 sequence: CASSQGRITTEAFF. The CDR3 DNA is TGTGCCAGCAGCCAAGGGCGGATTACCACTGAAGCTTTCTTT.

This chain connects TRBV27 to TRBJ2-6; D is possibly TRBD1 (5 bases). Germline lookup yields CDR1 MNHEY and CDR2 SMNVEV (reference sequence). Trimming removed 5 bases from V and 0 bases from J, with 11 bases in between. CDR3 length equals 16 residues. The CDR3 DNA follows: TGTGCCAGCAGTCTTAGGACACCCTCTGGGGCCAACGTCCTGACTTTC. Its protein product is CASSLRTPSGANVLTF.

This chain joins TRBV12-3 or TRBV12-4 and TRBJ1-2, with TRBD1 matching over 7 bases. The CDR3 contains 16 residues. With V trimmed by 1 base and J by 4 bases, 9 bases remained unmatched. This CDR3 is CASSLGFHRDSYGYTF. DNA for the CDR3: TGTGCCAGCAGTTTAGGGTTCCACCGGGACAGCTATGGCTACACCTTC.

At least ten counts were recorded for this clonotype. The chain recombines TRBV4-2 with TRBJ2-1; TRBD2 matches 9 bases. The CDR3 covers 18 residues. Germline V lookup: CDR1 LGHNA, CDR2 YNFKEQ. After removal of 1 base from V and 2 bases from J, the junction contained 9 bases not matched to a gene. The CDR3 reads CASSQALAGKSPYNEQFF. The CDR3 nucleotides are TGTGCCAGCAGCCAAGCCCTAGCGGGGAAATCTCCCTACAATGAGCAGTTCTTC.

This clonotype was recorded at least ten times. V gene TRBV20-1 combines with J gene TRBJ2-1; a possible D gene is TRBD2 (6 bases). Trimming took off 0 bases at V and 0 bases at J, with 9 bases between the two ends. Germline V lookup: CDR1 DFQATT, CDR2 SNEGSKA (reference sequence). CDR3 length: 15 amino acids. The CDR3 sequence: CSARDLGSSYNEQFF. The CDR3 nucleotides are TGCAGTGCTAGAGATCTCGGGAGCTCCTACAATGAGCAGTTCTTC.

The chain recombines TRBV11-2 with TRBJ1-1; D remains ambiguous. CDR3 length equals 14 residues. Trimming removed 0 bases from V and 8 bases from J, with 13 bases in between. Germline V gene sequence: CDR1 SGHAT, CDR2 FQNNGV. The CDR3 sequence is CASSLDLAALEAFF. CDR3 nucleotide sequence: TGTGCCAGCAGCTTAGACCTGGCAGCGTTAGAAGCTTTCTTT.

The rearrangement joins TRBV3-1 to TRBJ2-1; D unresolved. This CDR3 has 13 residues. Germline assignment: CDR1 LGHDT and CDR2 YNNKEL (reference sequence). Deletions cut 6 bases from V and 7 bases from J, with 13 bases between. The CDR3 nucleotides are TGTGCCAGCAGGCCACGCTCCCGAAATGAGCAGTTCTTC. It yields the protein CASRPRSRNEQFF.

V and J are TRBV7-9 and TRBJ1-1; D is uncertain. Trimming left V 5 bases short and J 4 bases short, with 17 bases between. The CDR3 sequence is 15 residues long. Germline V CDR1 and CDR2: SEHNR, FQNEAQ (reference sequence). The CDR3 reads CASSDRHPPSTEAFF. The CDR3, as DNA: TGTGCCAGCAGCGACCGACACCCGCCGAGCACTGAAGCTTTCTTT.

This clonotype was seen more than once but under ten times. The chain carries TRBV9 and TRBJ2-3, with 7 bases lining up with TRBD1. Germline loops: CDR1 SGDLS, CDR2 YYNGEE. The length of the CDR3 is 16 residues. Trimming at V came to 0 bases and at J to 1 base, leaving 5 bases not matched to a gene. CDR3 nucleotide sequence: TGTGCCAGCAGCGTAGCATCAGGGGGACGCACAGATACGCAGTATTTT. Protein product: CASSVASGGRTDTQYF.

This clonotype was seen a few times. CDR3 DNA: TGTGCCAGCAGCTTGACTAGGGACGACACAGATACGCAGTATTTT. Its protein is CASSLTRDDTDTQYF. The chain combines TRBV7-2 with TRBJ2-3, with a possible D match to TRBD2 (6 bases). The germline V gene has CDR1 SGHTA and CDR2 FQGNSA. V lost 3 bases to trimming and J lost 2 bases, with 12 bases between them. This CDR3 region has 15 residues.

The CDR3 nucleotides read TGTGCCAGCAGGGGGAATAGCGAACCCGCCGGGGAGCTGTTTTTT. This codes for CASRGNSEPAGELFF. V usage is TRBV12-3 or TRBV12-4 and J usage is TRBJ2-2; a weak D match, TRBD2 (5 bases). V lost 6 bases to trimming and J lost 6 bases, with 17 bases between them. This CDR3 contains 15 residues.

The CDR3 DNA reads TGTGCCAGCAGCTTGAAGGGAGGGGCAGATACGCAGTATTTT. Its translation is CASSLKGGADTQYF. The gene calls are TRBV5-4 and TRBJ2-3; 7 positions match TRBD2. Germline values: CDR1 SGHNT, CDR2 YYREEE (reference sequence). V trimming: 1 base; J trimming: 4 bases; junction bases outside the gene matches: 3. The CDR3 is 14 amino acids.

The table lists this clonotype with many counts. The rearrangement joins TRBV12-3 or TRBV12-4 to TRBJ2-7; 7 positions match TRBD2. The CDR3 has 15 amino acids. Germline trimming cut 4 bases from V and 3 bases from J; bases unmatched to any gene: 9. The CDR3 protein is CASSSDGRILYEQYV. The CDR3, as DNA: TGTGCCAGCAGTTCTGACGGGAGGATCCTCTACGAGCAGTACGTC.

This clonotype was seen a few times. This chain links TRBV20-1 with TRBJ1-1; 11 positions match TRBD1. The CDR3 extends over 15 amino acids. V lost 3 bases and J lost 0; bases outside the gene matches: 3. CDR1 DFQATT and CDR2 SNEGSKA come from the germline V gene (reference sequence). The CDR3: CSASGQGAMNTEAFF. CDR3 in DNA: TGCAGTGCTAGTGGACAGGGGGCCATGAACACTGAAGCTTTCTTT.